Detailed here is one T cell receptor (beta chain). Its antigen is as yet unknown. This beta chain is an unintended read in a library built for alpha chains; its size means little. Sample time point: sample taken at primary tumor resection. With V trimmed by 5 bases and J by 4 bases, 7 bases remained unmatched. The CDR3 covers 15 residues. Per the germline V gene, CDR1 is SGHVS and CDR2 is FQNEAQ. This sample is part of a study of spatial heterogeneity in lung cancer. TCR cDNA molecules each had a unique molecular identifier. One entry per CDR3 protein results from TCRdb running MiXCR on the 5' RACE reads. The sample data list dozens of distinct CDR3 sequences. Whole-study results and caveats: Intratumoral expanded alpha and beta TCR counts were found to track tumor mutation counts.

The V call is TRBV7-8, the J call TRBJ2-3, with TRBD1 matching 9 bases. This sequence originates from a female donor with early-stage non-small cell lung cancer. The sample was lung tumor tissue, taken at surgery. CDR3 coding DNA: TGTGCCAGCAGCCCCAACAGGGGGCCCTCAGATACGCAGTATTTT. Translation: CASSPNRGPSDTQYF.